This T cell receptor beta chain was sequenced for a study of blood T cell repertoires in COVID-19 (dated by TCRdb to about 2020). About the full investigation: Samples from collaborators originated in the United States, Italy and Spain and spanned both the acute and convalescent phases of COVID-19. The material from the prospective study consisted of cDNA or gDNA derived from T cells, B-cell-depleted T cells, or PBMCs. Subjects who had been exposed to COVID-19, were actively infected with it, or had recovered from it provided the deeply sampled blood TCRbeta repertoires that made up the dataset. A freely available public database, intended as a resource for researchers studying the immune response to SARS-CoV-2, is where the repertoires were released. The samples were drawn from the first 160 participants of the ongoing ImmuneRACE study and from 1,254 subjects provided by 6 global collaborators. Nearly every sample came with metadata listing a de-identified subject ID, COVID-19 status, age in years and sex. Where available, HLA class I and class II types were taken from metadata supplied by the sample provider and were not determined by assay-based typing. What the work shows at the level of the full study, not this receptor alone: The amount of clinical and demographic metadata varied by source and participant and was provided uncurated.

TCRbeta CDR3 regions were amplified from genomic DNA by means of the immunoSEQ Assay, a bias-controlled multiplex PCR. The source study handled its data this way. Within the assay, amplification of reference gene primers was used to estimate how many nucleated cells each sample contained. To quantify the absolute abundance of each unique TCRbeta CDR3 rearrangement, sequence reads were collapsed and filtered. For each sample, productive Simpson clonality was calculated as the square root of Simpson's diversity index across productive rearrangements. This immuneACCESS table, as held by TCRdb, lists in-frame sequences with V and J called but not all clones. Of the missing ones, under half trace to an unresolved V gene in checked studies; the others have no known cause. The V and J calls and clone size are taken from that table; D and trimming were inferred from the DNA. Across this sample there are nearly 110,000 clones, with more than 80% seen only once. More than 13% of the sample is held by the ten biggest clonotypes.

Each collaborating institution followed its own protocols to collect whole blood in K2EDTA tubes. For TCRbeta analysis, collaborator samples were shipped as frozen whole blood, as isolated PBMCs, or as DNA extracted from either sample type. Regarding this clone: Its antigen has not been determined. Base qualities are not at hand, and no much larger clone is one base apart.

The CDR3 has 18 amino acids, counting the end cysteine and phenylalanine. Only CDR3 DNA remains: 54 bases, in frame from the first base. As encoded in the germline V gene, CDR1 is MGHDK while CDR2 is SYGVNS. V and J are trimmed by 1 base and 1 base, and the gene matches miss 9 bases of the junction. This receptor was obtained from an older woman with acute or convalescent COVID-19. This receptor chain uses TRBV25-1 and TRBJ2-5, with TRBD2 identical over 10 junction bases. The sequenced sample was peripheral blood. The DNA reads as follows: TGTGCCAGCAGTGAATTTGGTAGCGGGGGGCCTCCCCAAGAGACCCAGTACTTC. It encodes CASSEFGSGGPPQETQYF.